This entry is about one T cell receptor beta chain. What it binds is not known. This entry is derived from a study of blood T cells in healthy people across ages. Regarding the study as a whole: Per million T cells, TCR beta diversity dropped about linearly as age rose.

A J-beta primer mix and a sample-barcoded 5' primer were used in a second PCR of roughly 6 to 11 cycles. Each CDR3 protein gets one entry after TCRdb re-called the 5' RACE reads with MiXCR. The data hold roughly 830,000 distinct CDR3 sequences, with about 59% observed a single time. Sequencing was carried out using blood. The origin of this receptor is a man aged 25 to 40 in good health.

The CDR3 sequence is CSAQGPKANQPQHF. CDR3 nucleotides: TGCAGTGCTCAGGGGCCAAAGGCCAATCAGCCCCAGCATTTT. The chain combines TRBV20-1 with TRBJ1-5; D might be TRBD1 (6 bases). CDR1 and CDR2 from the germline V gene are DFQATT and SNEGSKA (reference sequence). The V and J ends lost 5 bases and 3 bases respectively, with 14 bases between them. CDR3 size: 14 residues.